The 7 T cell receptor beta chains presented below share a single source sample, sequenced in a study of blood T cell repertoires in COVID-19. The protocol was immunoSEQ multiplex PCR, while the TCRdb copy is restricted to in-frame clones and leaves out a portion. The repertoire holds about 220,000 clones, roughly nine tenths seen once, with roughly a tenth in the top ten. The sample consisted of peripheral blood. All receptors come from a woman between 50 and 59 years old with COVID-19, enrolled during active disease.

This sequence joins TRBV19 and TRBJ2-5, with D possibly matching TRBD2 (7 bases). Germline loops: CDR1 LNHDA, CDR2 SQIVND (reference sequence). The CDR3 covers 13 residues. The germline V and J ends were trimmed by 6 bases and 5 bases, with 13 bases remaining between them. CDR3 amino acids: CASRTRGGETQYF. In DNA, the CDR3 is TGTGCCAGTAGGACTAGGGGGGGGGAGACCCAGTACTTC.

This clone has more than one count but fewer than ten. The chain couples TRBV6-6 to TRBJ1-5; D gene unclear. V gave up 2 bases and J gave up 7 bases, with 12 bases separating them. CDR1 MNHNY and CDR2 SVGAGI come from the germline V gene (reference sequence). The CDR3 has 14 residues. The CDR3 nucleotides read TGTGCCAGCAGTTACAGAGGGCCTGGGCAGCCCCAGCATTTT. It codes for CASSYRGPGQPQHF.

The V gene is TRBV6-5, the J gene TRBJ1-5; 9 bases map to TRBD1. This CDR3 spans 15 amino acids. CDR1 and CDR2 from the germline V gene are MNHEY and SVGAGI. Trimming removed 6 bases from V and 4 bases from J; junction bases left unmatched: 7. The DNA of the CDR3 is TGTGCCAGCAGAAAGGACAGGGGAGGGAATCAGCCCCAGCATTTT. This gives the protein CASRKDRGGNQPQHF.

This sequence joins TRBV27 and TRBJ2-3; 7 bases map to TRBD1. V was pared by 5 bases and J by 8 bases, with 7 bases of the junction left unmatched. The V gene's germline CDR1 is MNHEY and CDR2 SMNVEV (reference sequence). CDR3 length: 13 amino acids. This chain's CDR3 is CASSPDRAGTQYF. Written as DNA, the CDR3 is TGTGCCAGCAGTCCTGACAGGGCAGGTACGCAGTATTTT.

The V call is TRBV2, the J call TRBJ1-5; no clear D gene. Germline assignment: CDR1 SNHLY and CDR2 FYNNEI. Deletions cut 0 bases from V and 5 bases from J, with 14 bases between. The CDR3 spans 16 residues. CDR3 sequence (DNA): TGTGCCAGCAGTGAAGCGCTTCGGGTTATCGATCAGCCCCAGCATTTT. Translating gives CASSEALRVIDQPQHF. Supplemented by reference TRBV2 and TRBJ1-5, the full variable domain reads EPEVTQTPSHQVTQMGQEVILRCVPISNHLYFYWYRQILGQKVEFLVSFYNNEISEKSEIFDDQFSVERPDGSNFTLKIRSTKLEDSAMYFCASSEALRVIDQPQHFGDGTRLSIL.

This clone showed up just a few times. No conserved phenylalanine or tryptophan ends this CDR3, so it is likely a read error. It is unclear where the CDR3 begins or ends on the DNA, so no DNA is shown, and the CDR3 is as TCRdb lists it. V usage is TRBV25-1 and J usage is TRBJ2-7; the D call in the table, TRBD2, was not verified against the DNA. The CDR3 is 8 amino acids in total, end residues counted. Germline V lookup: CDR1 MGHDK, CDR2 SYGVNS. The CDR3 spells CASRGTGD.

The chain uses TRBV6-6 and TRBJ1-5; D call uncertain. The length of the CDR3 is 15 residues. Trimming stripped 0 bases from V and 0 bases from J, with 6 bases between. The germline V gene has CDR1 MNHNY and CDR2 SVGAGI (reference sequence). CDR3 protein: CASSYSTVSNQPQHF. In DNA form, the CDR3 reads TGTGCCAGCAGTTACTCCACGGTTAGCAATCAGCCCCAGCATTTT.